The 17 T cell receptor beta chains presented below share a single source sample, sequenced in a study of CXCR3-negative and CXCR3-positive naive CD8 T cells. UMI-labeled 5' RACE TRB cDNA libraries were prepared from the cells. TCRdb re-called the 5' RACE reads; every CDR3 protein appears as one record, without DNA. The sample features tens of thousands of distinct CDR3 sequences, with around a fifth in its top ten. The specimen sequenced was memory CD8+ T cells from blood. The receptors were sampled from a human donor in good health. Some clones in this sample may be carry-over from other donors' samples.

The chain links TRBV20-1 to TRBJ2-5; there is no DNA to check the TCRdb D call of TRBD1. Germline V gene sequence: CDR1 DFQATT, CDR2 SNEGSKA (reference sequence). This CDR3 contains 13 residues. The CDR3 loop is CRAPRGESETQYF.

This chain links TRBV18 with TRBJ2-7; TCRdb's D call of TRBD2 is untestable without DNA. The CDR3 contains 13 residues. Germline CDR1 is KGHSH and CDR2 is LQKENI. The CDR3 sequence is CASSPGLSYEQYF.

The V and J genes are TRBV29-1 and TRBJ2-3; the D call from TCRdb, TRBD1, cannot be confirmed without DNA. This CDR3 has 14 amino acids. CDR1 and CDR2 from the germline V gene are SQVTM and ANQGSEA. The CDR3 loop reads CSGRDRGRADTQYF.

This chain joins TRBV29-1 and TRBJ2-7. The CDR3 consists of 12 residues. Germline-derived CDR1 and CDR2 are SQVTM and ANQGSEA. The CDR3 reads CSVPDGPYEQYF.

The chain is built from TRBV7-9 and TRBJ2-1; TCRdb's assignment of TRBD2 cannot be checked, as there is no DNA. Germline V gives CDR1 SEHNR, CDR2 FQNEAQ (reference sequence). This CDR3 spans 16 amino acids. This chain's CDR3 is CASSTPTSVSYNEQFF.

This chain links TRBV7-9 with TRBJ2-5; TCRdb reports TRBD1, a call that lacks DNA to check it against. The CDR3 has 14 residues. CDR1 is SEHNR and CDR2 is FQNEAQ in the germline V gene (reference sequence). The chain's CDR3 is CASSGGGAEETQYF.

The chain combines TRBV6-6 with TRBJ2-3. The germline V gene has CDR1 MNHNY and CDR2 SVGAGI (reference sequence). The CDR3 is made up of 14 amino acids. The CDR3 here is CASSPIPSTDTQYF.

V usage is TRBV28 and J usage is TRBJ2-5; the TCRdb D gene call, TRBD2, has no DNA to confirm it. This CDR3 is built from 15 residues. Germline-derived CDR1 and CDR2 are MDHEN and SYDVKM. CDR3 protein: CASSYRGGREETQYF.

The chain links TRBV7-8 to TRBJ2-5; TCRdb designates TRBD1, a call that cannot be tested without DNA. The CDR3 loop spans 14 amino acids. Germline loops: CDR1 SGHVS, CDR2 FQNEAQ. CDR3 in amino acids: CASSSTGGWETQYF.

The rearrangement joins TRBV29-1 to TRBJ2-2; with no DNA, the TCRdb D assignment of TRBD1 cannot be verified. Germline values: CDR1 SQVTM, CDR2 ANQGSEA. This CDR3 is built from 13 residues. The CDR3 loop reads CSGSGHLTGELFF.

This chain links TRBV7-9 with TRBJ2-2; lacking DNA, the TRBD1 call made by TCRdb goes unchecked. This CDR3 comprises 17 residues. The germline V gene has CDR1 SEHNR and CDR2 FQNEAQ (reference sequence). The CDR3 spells CASRNEPGQGYTGELFF.

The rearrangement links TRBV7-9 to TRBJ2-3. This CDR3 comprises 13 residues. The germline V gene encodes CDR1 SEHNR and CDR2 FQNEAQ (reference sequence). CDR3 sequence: CASSLSELRSQYF.

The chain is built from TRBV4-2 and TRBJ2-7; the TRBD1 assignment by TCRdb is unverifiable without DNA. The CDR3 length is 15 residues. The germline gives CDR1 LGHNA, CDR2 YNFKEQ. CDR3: CASSQTGQGLNEQYF.

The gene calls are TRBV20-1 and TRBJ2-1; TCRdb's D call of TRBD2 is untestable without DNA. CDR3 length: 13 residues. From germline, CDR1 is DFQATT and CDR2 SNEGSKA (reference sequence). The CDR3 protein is CSAREVGLAGQFF.

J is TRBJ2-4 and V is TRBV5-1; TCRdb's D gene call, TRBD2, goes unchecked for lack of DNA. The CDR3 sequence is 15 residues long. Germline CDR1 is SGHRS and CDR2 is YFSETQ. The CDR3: CASSLDRGLGNIQYF.

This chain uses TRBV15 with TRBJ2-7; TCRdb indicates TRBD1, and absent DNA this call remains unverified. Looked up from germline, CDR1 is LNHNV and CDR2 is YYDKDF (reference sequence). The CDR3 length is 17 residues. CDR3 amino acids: CATSRETMGTGAYEQYF.

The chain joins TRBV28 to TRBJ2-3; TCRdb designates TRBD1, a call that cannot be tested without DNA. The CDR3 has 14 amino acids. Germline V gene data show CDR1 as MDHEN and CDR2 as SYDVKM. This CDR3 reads CASRPGQSTDTQYF.